This T cell receptor (beta chain) was sequenced during a study of cytomegalovirus exposure and HLA in healthy donors. At the level of the study: Both the approximately 120 validation repertoires and the 600 to 700 first-cohort repertoires used the same platform, as reported by a later analysis. Study results and caveats: Rarity characterized most TCR sequences, yet some public TCRs appeared in many donors. The listing of roughly 160 TCR beta chains classed them as cytomegalovirus-associated. Reports indicated that the classifier achieved high specificity and sensitivity in diagnosing cytomegalovirus status.

Method: immunoSEQ multiplex PCR; TCRdb's copy keeps in-frame clones and lacks some. The sample includes tens of thousands of clones, roughly 93% of them seen just once. Regarding this clone: What it recognizes is unknown.

Germline lookup yields CDR1 SEHNR and CDR2 FQNEAQ (reference sequence). V was shortened by 1 base and J by 3 bases, with 16 bases between the two germline ends. The CDR3 length is 17 residues. The sequencing sample was made of PBMCs. This TCR derives from a woman in her 30s in good health and CMV-seronegative. V usage is TRBV7-9 and J usage is TRBJ2-1; D is unclear. In DNA form, the CDR3 reads TGTGCCAGCAGCTTAGGCCGCTCCCCCTTAGTCTACAATGAGCAGTTCTTC. This codes for CASSLGRSPLVYNEQFF.